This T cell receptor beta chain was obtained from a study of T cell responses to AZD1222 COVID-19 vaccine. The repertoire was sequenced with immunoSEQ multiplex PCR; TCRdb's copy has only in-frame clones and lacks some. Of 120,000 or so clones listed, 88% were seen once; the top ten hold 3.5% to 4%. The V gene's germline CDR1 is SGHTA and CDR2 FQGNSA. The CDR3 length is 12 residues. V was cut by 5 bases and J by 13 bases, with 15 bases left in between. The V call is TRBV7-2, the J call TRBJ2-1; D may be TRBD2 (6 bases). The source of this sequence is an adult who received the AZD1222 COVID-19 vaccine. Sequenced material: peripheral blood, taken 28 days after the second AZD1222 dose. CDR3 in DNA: TGTGCCAGCAGCCTTCCCGGGACTGCTCAGTTCTTC. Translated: CASSLPGTAQFF. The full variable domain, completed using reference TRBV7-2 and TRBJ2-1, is GAGVSQSPSNKVTEKGKDVELRCDPISGHTALYWYRQSLGQGLEFLIYFQGNSAPDKSGLPSDRFSAERTGGSVSTLTIQRTQQEDSAVYLCASSLPGTAQFFGPGTRLTVL.